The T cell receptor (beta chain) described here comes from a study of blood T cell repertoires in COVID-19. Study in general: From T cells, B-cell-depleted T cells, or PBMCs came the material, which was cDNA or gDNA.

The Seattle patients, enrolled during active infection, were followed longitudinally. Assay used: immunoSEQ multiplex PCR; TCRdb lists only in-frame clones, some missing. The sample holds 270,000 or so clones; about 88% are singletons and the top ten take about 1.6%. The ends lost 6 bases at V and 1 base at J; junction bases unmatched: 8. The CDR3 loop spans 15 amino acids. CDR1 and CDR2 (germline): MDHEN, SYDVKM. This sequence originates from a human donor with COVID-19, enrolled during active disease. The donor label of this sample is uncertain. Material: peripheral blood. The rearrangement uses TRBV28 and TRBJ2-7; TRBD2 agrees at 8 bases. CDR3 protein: CASSPTLAGSYEQYF. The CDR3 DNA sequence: TGTGCCAGCAGCCCAACTCTAGCGGGTTCCTACGAGCAGTACTTC. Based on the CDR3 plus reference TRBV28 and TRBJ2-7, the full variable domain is DVKVTQSSRYLVKRTGEKVFLECVQDMDHENMFWYRQDPGLGLRLIYFSYDVKMKEKGDIPEGYSVSREKKERFSLILESASTNQTSMYLCASSPTLAGSYEQYFGPGTRLTVT.